The 27 T cell receptor beta chains listed next were all sequenced from one sample in a study of cytomegalovirus exposure and HLA in healthy donors (dated 2017 in TCRdb). Library creation used the immunoSEQ multiplex PCR assay. For the multiplex PCR, a mixture combining 60 forward primers for TCR Vbeta segments and 13 reverse primers for TCR Jbeta segments was used. Held by TCRdb, this immuneACCESS table contains in-frame sequences only and omits some clones. Under half of the omission traces to an unresolved V gene where checked; the cause of the rest is unknown. The sample has over 100,000 clones on record, more than 8% of them singletons. The top ten constitute under 5.5% of the sample. The source material was PBMCs. These receptors all come from a man aged 40-49 years in good health and CMV-seronegative.

This clone was seen ten or more times. V usage is TRBV6-4 and J usage is TRBJ2-6; D may be TRBD2 (5 bases). The CDR3 has 16 residues. The germline V gene encodes CDR1 MRHNA and CDR2 SNTAGT. Trimming removed 2 bases at V and 0 bases at J, with 8 bases between. In DNA form, the CDR3 reads TGTGCCAGCAGTGACAGTGCGGGCTCTGGGGCCAACGTCCTGACTTTC. Protein sequence: CASSDSAGSGANVLTF.

This clone was seen more than once but under ten times. The V and J genes are TRBV6-5 and TRBJ2-5; TRBD1 agrees at 8 bases. The J call may be faulty, since TRBJ2-7 better matches the DNA end. The germline gives CDR1 MNHEY, CDR2 SVGAGI. CDR3 length equals 14 residues. The CDR3 is CASRGTGQAYEQYF. The DNA of the CDR3 is TGTGCCAGCAGGGGGACGGGACAGGCCTACGAGCAGTACTTC.

The rearrangement joins TRBV7-2 to TRBJ2-7, with 13 bases that match TRBD2. Germline loops: CDR1 SGHTA, CDR2 FQGNSA. The length of the CDR3 is 15 residues. The J segment lost 7 bases and the V segment lost 5 bases, leaving 8 bases of the junction unmatched. CDR3 loop: CASSLGTSGAEEQYF. The DNA of the CDR3 is TGTGCCAGCAGCCTGGGGACTAGCGGGGCGGAGGAGCAGTACTTC.

This sequence joins TRBV19 and TRBJ1-2, with TRBD1 matching 9 bases. There are 13 residues in the CDR3. Germline trimming cut 6 bases from V and 4 bases from J; bases unmatched to any gene: 3. Germline CDR1 reads LNHDA; CDR2 reads SQIVND (reference sequence). The chain's CDR3 is CASRSTGGYGYTF. For the CDR3, the DNA is TGTGCCAGTAGGTCGACAGGGGGCTATGGCTACACCTTC.

This clone was picked up a small number of times. The chain has TRBV6-5 and TRBJ2-7, with D maybe TRBD2 (6 bases). The ends were cut back, 3 bases at V and 3 bases at J, with 12 bases in the middle. CDR1 is MNHEY, CDR2 SVGAGI, per germline. CDR3 length equals 14 residues. The CDR3 spells CASSYRSGYYEQYF. In DNA, the CDR3 is TGTGCCAGCAGTTATCGCAGCGGGTACTACGAGCAGTACTTC.

The J gene is TRBJ2-7, the V gene TRBV9, with a weak D call TRBD2 (6 bases). Trimming removed 0 bases at V and 4 bases at J, with 11 bases between. This CDR3 has 14 residues. The germline V gene has CDR1 SGDLS and CDR2 YYNGEE. The chain's CDR3 is CASSVGGLGYEQYF. In DNA, the CDR3 is TGTGCCAGCAGCGTAGGGGGACTTGGTTACGAGCAGTACTTC.

In its sample, this clone was seen a few times. The J gene is TRBJ2-7, the V gene TRBV7-9, with D possibly TRBD1 on 6 matching bases. V was pared by 5 bases and J by 3 bases, with 8 bases between. The CDR3 is made up of 12 amino acids. Germline CDR1 is SEHNR and CDR2 is FQNEAQ (reference sequence). This CDR3 is CASSQQGYEQYF. CDR3 bases: TGTGCCAGCAGCCAACAGGGCTACGAGCAGTACTTC. Supplemented by reference TRBV7-9 and TRBJ2-7, the full variable domain reads DTGVSQNPRHKITKRGQNVTFRCDPISEHNRLYWYRQTLGQGPEFLTYFQNEAQLEKSRLLSDRFSAERPKGSFSTLEIQRTEQGDSAMYLCASSQQGYEQYFGPGTRLTVT.

This chain joins TRBV19 and TRBJ1-1; unclear D gene. The germline V and J ends were trimmed by 0 bases and 5 bases, with 13 bases remaining between them. The length of the CDR3 is 15 residues. Germline V gene sequence: CDR1 LNHDA, CDR2 SQIVND (reference sequence). Here the CDR3 reads CASSIDRRGRTEAFF. CDR3 bases: TGTGCCAGTAGTATAGATCGGCGAGGAAGAACTGAAGCTTTCTTT.

The V call is TRBV28, the J call TRBJ1-4; D remains ambiguous. V was shortened by 2 bases and J by 8 bases, with 6 bases between the two germline ends. This CDR3 region has 12 residues. Per the germline V gene, CDR1 is MDHEN and CDR2 is SYDVKM. The CDR3 DNA reads TGTGCCAGCAGTTTAGAGGGCGAAAAACTGTTTTTT. Residues: CASSLEGEKLFF.

In its sample, this clone was seen a few times. V usage is TRBV7-3 and J usage is TRBJ2-3; D unclear. Germline-derived CDR1 and CDR2 are SGHTA and FQGTGA. The CDR3 has 14 residues. Deletions cut 5 bases from V and 0 bases from J, with 9 bases between. Written as DNA, the CDR3 is TGTGCCAGCAGCGTAGGAGTGAGCACAGATACGCAGTATTTT. This gives the protein CASSVGVSTDTQYF.

The DNA of the CDR3 is TGTGCCAGCAGTGTTTACGGGGAGCTGTTTTTT. Its translation: CASSVYGELFF. V usage is TRBV7-9 and J usage is TRBJ2-2; no clear D. CDR1 is SEHNR and CDR2 is FQNEAQ in the germline V gene (reference sequence). V was pared by 6 bases and J by 7 bases, with 6 bases between. The CDR3 is 11 residues long. Combining the CDR3 with reference TRBV7-9 and TRBJ2-2 gives the whole variable domain DTGVSQNPRHKITKRGQNVTFRCDPISEHNRLYWYRQTLGQGPEFLTYFQNEAQLEKSRLLSDRFSAERPKGSFSTLEIQRTEQGDSAMYLCASSVYGELFFGEGSRLTVL.

The V call is TRBV27, the J call TRBJ2-7; 8 positions agree with TRBD2. With 4 bases clipped from V and 0 bases from J, the junction kept 8 bases outside the gene matches. This CDR3 has 16 amino acids. The germline V gene encodes CDR1 MNHEY and CDR2 SMNVEV (reference sequence). CDR3 protein: CASSSPPSGYSYEQYF. CDR3 nucleotides: TGTGCCAGCAGTTCCCCGCCTAGCGGGTACTCCTACGAGCAGTACTTC.

The genes are TRBV6-6 and TRBJ2-3, with D possibly being TRBD2 (6 bases). The CDR3 contains 15 residues. Germline V gene lookup returns CDR1 MNHNY and CDR2 SVGAGI (reference sequence). The V and J ends lost 7 bases and 4 bases respectively, with 18 bases between them. CDR3: CASTDGSGVADTQYF. The CDR3, as DNA: TGTGCCAGCACCGACGGGAGCGGAGTGGCAGATACGCAGTATTTT.

This clone was counted only a few times. The rearrangement links TRBV30 to TRBJ2-3, with TRBD2 matching over 8 bases. The V segment lost 0 bases and the J segment 1 base; nucleotides outside the gene matches: 6. CDR3 length: 16 residues. Germline loops: CDR1 GTSNPN, CDR2 SVGIG (reference sequence). The CDR3 spells CAWSVTGGYGTDTQYF. The CDR3 DNA sequence: TGTGCCTGGAGTGTGACGGGGGGGTATGGCACAGATACGCAGTATTTT.

The rearrangement links TRBV19 to TRBJ2-1; 8 positions match TRBD2. The CDR3 runs to 15 residues. Germline V gene sequence: CDR1 LNHDA, CDR2 SQIVND (reference sequence). V lost 6 bases, J lost 6 bases, and 10 bases stayed unmatched. CDR3 protein: CASSKGTSSVNEQFF. The CDR3, as DNA: TGTGCCAGTAGCAAGGGGACTAGTTCGGTCAATGAGCAGTTCTTC. Filled out from reference TRBV19 and TRBJ2-1, the complete variable domain reads DGGITQSPKYLFRKEGQNVTLSCEQNLNHDAMYWYRQDPGQGLRLIYYSQIVNDFQKGDIAEGYSVSREKKESFPLTVTSAQKNPTAFYLCASSKGTSSVNEQFFGPGTRLTVL.

Only a few counts were recorded for this clone. This chain joins TRBV11-2 and TRBJ1-1, with D maybe TRBD1 (5 bases). V lost 1 base and J 4 bases, leaving 10 bases between the germline ends. Germline V gene data show CDR1 as SGHAT and CDR2 as FQNNGV. This CDR3 contains 14 residues. The CDR3 spells CASSLGLGATEAFF. In nucleotides, the CDR3 is TGTGCCAGCAGCTTAGGTTTAGGGGCCACTGAAGCTTTCTTT.

This clone was picked up a small number of times. This chain connects TRBV6-6 to TRBJ1-1, with a tentative D call TRBD1 (5 bases). CDR3 length: 14 residues. V was cut by 7 bases and J by 3 bases, with 15 bases left in between. Germline CDR1 is MNHNY and CDR2 is SVGAGI (reference sequence). The CDR3 DNA reads as TGTGCCAGCATCAACAAGGACATTCACACTGAAGCTTTCTTT. Translation gives CASINKDIHTEAFF.

In its sample, this clone was seen a few times. The chain recombines TRBV5-8 with TRBJ2-5; the D gene is possibly TRBD2 (6 bases). V gave up 7 bases and J gave up 2 bases, with 15 bases separating them. The V gene's germline CDR1 is SGHTS and CDR2 YDEGEE. The CDR3 is 14 residues long. This CDR3 reads CASVASARQETQYF. In DNA, the CDR3 is TGTGCCAGCGTTGCTAGCGCCCGACAAGAGACCCAGTACTTC.

This clone was counted only a few times. This rearrangement joins TRBV29-1 to TRBJ2-3; D perhaps matches TRBD2 (7 bases). The CDR3 extends over 14 amino acids. Germline assignment: CDR1 SQVTM and CDR2 ANQGSEA. Trimming pared 4 bases from V and 5 bases from J, leaving 16 bases between. The CDR3 is CSVGGGAGGDTQYF. CDR3 DNA sequence: TGCAGCGTTGGAGGGGGGGCAGGAGGAGATACGCAGTATTTT.

The CDR3 sequence: CASRTRDSYEQYF. CDR3 nucleotides: TGTGCCAGCAGGACGAGGGACTCCTACGAGCAGTACTTC. The rearrangement joins TRBV6-1 to TRBJ2-7; D is possibly TRBD2 (5 bases). Looked up from germline, CDR1 is MNHNS and CDR2 is SASEGT. Between the trimmed V and J ends, which lost 6 bases and 0 bases, there was a span of 9 bases. The CDR3 runs 13 residues.

The genes are TRBV6-1 and TRBJ1-1; D perhaps matches TRBD1 (6 bases). This CDR3 has 15 residues. Germline assignment: CDR1 MNHNS and CDR2 SASEGT. Trimming took off 4 bases at V and 0 bases at J, with 12 bases between the two ends. CDR3 nucleotide sequence: TGTGCCAGCAGTGGGGCAGGGGTTATGAACACTGAAGCTTTCTTT. This translates into CASSGAGVMNTEAFF.

The rearrangement uses TRBV9 and TRBJ1-2; 7 nucleotides line up with TRBD1. Germline loops: CDR1 SGDLS, CDR2 YYNGEE. The CDR3 contains 15 residues. V trimming: 4 bases; J trimming: 4 bases; junction bases outside the gene matches: 10. CDR3: CASSPQTGMGYGYTF. CDR3 coding DNA: TGTGCCAGCAGCCCCCAGACAGGGATGGGCTATGGCTACACCTTC.

This clone was observed a handful of times. J is TRBJ2-7 and V is TRBV5-8; 7 bases agree with TRBD1. The length of the CDR3 is 15 residues. The V gene's germline CDR1 is SGHTS and CDR2 YDEGEE. Germline trimming cut 5 bases from V and 2 bases from J; bases unmatched to any gene: 10. The CDR3 nucleotides are TGTGCCAGCAGGCCCTACCGGGACAGTACCTACGAGCAGTACTTC. It codes for CASRPYRDSTYEQYF.

The chain couples TRBV5-6 to TRBJ1-3; the match to TRBD1 covers 10 bases. Germline-derived CDR1 and CDR2 are SGHDT and YYEEEE. CDR3 length: 13 residues. Trimming at V came to 4 bases and at J to 7 bases, leaving 2 bases not matched to a gene. In DNA, the CDR3 is TGTGCCAGCAGCGCGGGACAGGGGAACACCATATATTTT. This encodes CASSAGQGNTIYF.

This clone was seen more than once but under ten times. The chain recombines TRBV5-6 with TRBJ1-1; TRBD1 is a possible D gene (5 bases). CDR1 is SGHDT and CDR2 is YYEEEE in the germline V gene. This CDR3 spans 14 amino acids. V was clipped by 3 bases and J by 3 bases, with 12 bases between them. CDR3 loop: CASSSGEGYTEAFF. In DNA form, the CDR3 reads TGTGCCAGCAGCTCGGGGGAGGGGTACACTGAAGCTTTCTTT.

This clone showed up just a few times. The V and J genes are TRBV19 and TRBJ2-4; 10 bases map to TRBD2. Trimming cost V 5 bases and J 1 base; bases outside gene matches: 14. CDR1 is LNHDA, CDR2 SQIVND, per germline (reference sequence). There are 19 residues in the CDR3. The CDR3 DNA is TGTGCCAGTAGTCCTCAGGAACTAGCGGGGACTCGGGCCAAAAACATTCAGTACTTC. This translates into CASSPQELAGTRAKNIQYF. Full variable domain (remainder filled in from reference TRBV19 and TRBJ2-4): DGGITQSPKYLFRKEGQNVTLSCEQNLNHDAMYWYRQDPGQGLRLIYYSQIVNDFQKGDIAEGYSVSREKKESFPLTVTSAQKNPTAFYLCASSPQELAGTRAKNIQYFGAGTRLSVL.

The V call is TRBV9, the J call TRBJ1-6; D gene uncertain. Germline CDR1 reads SGDLS; CDR2 reads YYNGEE. The germline V and J ends were trimmed by 0 bases and 6 bases, with 7 bases remaining between them. This CDR3 contains 14 residues. The CDR3 loop reads CASSVGQLNSPLHF. The CDR3 nucleotides are TGTGCCAGCAGCGTAGGCCAACTTAATTCACCCCTCCACTTT. The variable domain in full, with the rest retrieved from reference TRBV9 and TRBJ1-6, is DSGVTQTPKHLITATGQRVTLRCSPRSGDLSVYWYQQSLDQGLQFLIQYYNGEERAKGNILERFSAQQFPDLHSELNLSSLELGDSALYFCASSVGQLNSPLHFGNGTRLTVT.